This TCR beta chain was captured by sequencing in a study of blood T cell repertoires in COVID-19. Study overall: From the United States, Italy and Spain came samples of acute and convalescent COVID-19. Nucleic acid was either cDNA or gDNA, and it came from T cells, B-cell-depleted T cells, or PBMCs.

Germline CDR1 SGHRS, CDR2 YFSETQ. The CDR3 length is 16 residues. Unmatched junction bases numbered 9, after V lost 5 bases and J lost 1 base. Study processing details: Estimates of nucleated cell counts were drawn from the amplification of reference gene primers. Repertoires were generated with immunoSEQ multiplex PCR, while TCRdb's copy carries only in-frame clones and drops some. The V and J calls and clone size were taken over from that table, and D and trimming were inferred from the DNA. The table includes fewer than 200,000 clones, around 84% detected once. Material for sequencing was peripheral blood. The TCR comes from a man between 40 and 49 years old with acute or convalescent COVID-19. This rearrangement joins TRBV5-1 to TRBJ2-3; 8 nucleotides line up with TRBD2. In nucleotides, the CDR3 is TGCGCCAGCAGTCCCCCGACGACTAGCGGCACAGATACGCAGTATTTT. Translation gives CASSPPTTSGTDTQYF.